This record covers a single T cell receptor beta chain. The antigen is unknown. With V trimmed by 7 bases and J by 6 bases, 2 bases remained unmatched. Germline values: CDR1 MNHEY, CDR2 SVGAGI. There are 12 residues in the CDR3. This entry belongs to a study of T-cell memory formation after mild COVID-19. Study-level background: TCR clusters showed largely donor specificity.

Study findings and constraints: Among CD4+ contracting clones, most were CM and EM, and CD8+ ones EMRA.

The 5'RACE method, run with constant-segment primers, produced TCR alpha and TCR beta cDNA libraries (carrying sample barcodes and UMIs). TCRdb re-analysed the 5' RACE reads in MiXCR, keeping a single row per CDR3 protein. Seen here are roughly 370,000 distinct CDR3 sequences, about 15% observed once, and the top ten hold about 22%. The chain is built from TRBV6-5 and TRBJ1-1, with 10 bases aligning to TRBD1. This receptor was obtained from a young man who had mild COVID-19 (a few samples of this study predate the infection). Cell type and time point are not known. Source material: PBMCs or a T cell subset sorted from them (not recorded which). The CDR3, as DNA: TGTGCCAGCACCGGACAGGGGGCTGAAGCTTTCTTT. Its protein product is CASTGQGAEAFF.